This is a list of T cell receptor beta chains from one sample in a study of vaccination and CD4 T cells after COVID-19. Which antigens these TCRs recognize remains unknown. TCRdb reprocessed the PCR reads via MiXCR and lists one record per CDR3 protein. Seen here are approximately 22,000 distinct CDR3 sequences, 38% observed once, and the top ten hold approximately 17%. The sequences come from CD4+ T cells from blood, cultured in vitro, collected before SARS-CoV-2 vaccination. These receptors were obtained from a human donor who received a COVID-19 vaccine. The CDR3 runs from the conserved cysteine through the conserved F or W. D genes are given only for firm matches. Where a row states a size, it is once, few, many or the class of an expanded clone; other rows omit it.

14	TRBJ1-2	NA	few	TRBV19	CASSPRQGGYGYTF	TGTGCCAGTAGTCCCCGCCAGGGTGGCTATGGCTACACCTTC
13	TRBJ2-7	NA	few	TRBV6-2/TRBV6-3	CASSSGNSYEQYF	TGTGCCAGCAGTTCCGGTAACTCCTACGAGCAGTACTTC
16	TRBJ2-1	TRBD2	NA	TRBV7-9	CASTPRDGGARNEQFF	TGTGCCAGCACCCCTCGGGACGGGGGGGCACGAAATGAGCAGTTCTTC
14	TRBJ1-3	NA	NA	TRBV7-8	CASSAAPGGNTIYF	TGTGCCAGCAGCGCGGCGCCAGGGGGAAACACCATATATTTT
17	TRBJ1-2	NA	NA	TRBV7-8	CASSLSNRALWNYGYTF	TGTGCCAGCAGCTTATCCAACAGGGCCCTTTGGAACTATGGCTACACCTTC
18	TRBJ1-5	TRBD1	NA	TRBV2	CASRKGWTGIGQNQPQHF	TGTGCCAGCCGCAAGGGTTGGACAGGGATTGGCCAAAATCAGCCCCAGCATTTT
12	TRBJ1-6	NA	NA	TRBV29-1	CSGGGGGSPLHF	TGCAGCGGGGGCGGGGGAGGTTCACCCCTCCACTTT
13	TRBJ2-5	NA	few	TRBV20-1	CSAQVTGEETQYF	TGCAGTGCCCAGGTAACAGGAGAAGAGACCCAGTACTTC
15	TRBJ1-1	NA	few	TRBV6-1	CASSRTGKGVTEAFF	TGTGCCAGCAGTCGGACTGGGAAGGGGGTCACTGAAGCTTTCTTT
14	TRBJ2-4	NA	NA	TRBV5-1	CASRLDAGLNIQYF	TGCGCCAGCAGGTTAGACGCAGGTCTAAACATTCAGTACTTC
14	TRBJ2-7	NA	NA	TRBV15	CATSRGAVLYEQYF	TGTGCCACCAGCAGAGGGGCAGTCCTCTACGAGCAGTACTTC
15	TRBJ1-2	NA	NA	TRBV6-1	CASTRSGRLEGGYTF	TGTGCCAGCACCCGGAGTGGTCGGCTCGAGGGCGGCTACACCTTC
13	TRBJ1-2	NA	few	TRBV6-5	CASSYPGNSDYTF	TGTGCCAGCAGTTACCCAGGGAATTCTGACTACACCTTC
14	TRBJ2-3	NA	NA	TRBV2	CASRPGPSTDTQYF	TGTGCCAGCAGACCGGGACCCAGCACAGATACGCAGTATTTT
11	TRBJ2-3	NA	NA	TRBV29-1	CSARGADTQYF	TGCAGCGCCAGGGGGGCAGATACGCAGTATTTT
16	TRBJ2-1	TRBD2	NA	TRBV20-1	CSARKVAGGLSNEQFF	TGCAGTGCTAGAAAGGTAGCGGGGGGGCTAAGCAATGAGCAGTTCTTC
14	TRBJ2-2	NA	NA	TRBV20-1	CSARFGPLTGELFF	TGCAGTGCTAGATTCGGACCTCTCACCGGGGAGCTGTTTTTT